This TCR beta chain was recorded in a study of T cell repertoires in cytomegalovirus infection. Study details: CMV infection and matching HLA type were both indicated by public TCR beta signatures.

In this sample, this clonotype turned up a few times. Its specificity is not known. TCRdb itself ran the reads through MiXCR, one entry per CDR3 protein. The sample lists approximately 100,000 distinct CDR3 sequences; under 50% were seen once. Per germline, CDR1 MNHEY and CDR2 SMNVEV (reference sequence). The germline V and J ends were trimmed by 2 bases and 0 bases, with 10 bases remaining between them. The CDR3 runs 16 residues. Overall study findings and caveats: Carriers of CMV and the relevant HLA type were discriminated by public TCR beta frequency. HLA-C-restricted, CMV-specific TCR beta clonotypes were dominant ex vivo.

The origin of this receptor is a human donor in good health (CMV status not recorded). Some clones in this sample may be carry-over from other donors' samples. The chain employs TRBV27 and TRBJ2-2; D not resolved. Sequencing used CD8+ T cells from cultured PBMCs, obtained from culture after CMV antigen stimulation. The CDR3 DNA reads as TGTGCCAGCAGTTTAGCCCCGGCTACGAACACCGGGGAGCTGTTTTTT. This codes for CASSLAPATNTGELFF.